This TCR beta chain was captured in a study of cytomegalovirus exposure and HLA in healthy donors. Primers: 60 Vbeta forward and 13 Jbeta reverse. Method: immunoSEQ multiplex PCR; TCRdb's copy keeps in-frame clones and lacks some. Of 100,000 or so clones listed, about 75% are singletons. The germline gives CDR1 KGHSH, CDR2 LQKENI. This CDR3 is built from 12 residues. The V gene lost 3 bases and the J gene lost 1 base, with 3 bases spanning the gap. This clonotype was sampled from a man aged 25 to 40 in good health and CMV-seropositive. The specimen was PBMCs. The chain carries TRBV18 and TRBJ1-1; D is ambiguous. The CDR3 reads CASSPSNTEAFF. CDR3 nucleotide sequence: TGTGCCAGCTCACCCTCGAACACTGAAGCTTTCTTT.